This TCR beta chain derives from a study of Graves' ophthalmopathy and Graves' hyperthyroidism. General observations from the study: It was with about 68% sensitivity and around 72% specificity that the model predicted ophthalmopathy progression.

V was clipped by 3 bases and J by 5 bases; unmatched bases: 10. The germline CDR1 and CDR2 sequences are LNHDA and SQIVND (reference sequence). This CDR3 region has 16 residues. The sample holds many counts of this clonotype. Its antigen remains unidentified. Investigators amplified TCR beta CDR3 regions from RNA transcripts. HTBI primers were used in a first-round RT-PCR, which preceded a second-round multiplex PCR. TCRdb redid the calling of the multiplex PCR reads with MiXCR, one entry per CDR3 protein. The sample has hundreds of thousands of distinct CDR3 sequences; roughly 21% are singletons. Reliance was placed on clinical symptoms, serum thyroxine, TRAb, thyroid ultrasound and orbital computed tomography for diagnosis.

This chain connects TRBV19 to TRBJ2-7, with TRBD2 identical over 10 bases. The sample consisted of peripheral blood. This receptor was taken from a woman younger than 35 with stable Graves' hyperthyroidism. The CDR3, as DNA: TGTGCCAGTAGTATTCGCCTAGCGGGAGAGGTCCACGAGCAGTACTTC. Encoded protein: CASSIRLAGEVHEQYF.